These 26 T cell receptor beta chains came from one sample sequenced in a study of OX40 agonist ivuxolimab in advanced cancers. To prepare the library, the immunoSEQ multiplex PCR assay was applied. Held by TCRdb, this immuneACCESS table contains in-frame sequences only and omits some clones. Under half of the omission traces to an unresolved V gene where checked; the cause of the rest is unknown. In all, the sample holds around 70,000 clones, and 65% to 90% of those were seen once. Roughly 0.5% of the sample belongs to the ten largest clones. The sample was CD4+ or CD8+ T cells sorted from blood, taken in a trial of the OX40 agonist ivuxolimab. The receptors were gathered from an adult with an advanced solid tumor such as melanoma, head and neck, liver or kidney cancer.

The chain has TRBV4-2 and TRBJ1-4; D unresolved. Germline CDR1 is LGHNA and CDR2 is YNFKEQ. V lost 1 base and J lost 4, with 10 bases in between. This CDR3 region has 15 residues. This chain's CDR3 is CASSQALGSNEKLFF. The CDR3 bases are TGTGCCAGCAGCCAAGCGTTAGGGAGTAATGAAAAACTGTTTTTT.

V and J are TRBV2 and TRBJ2-3; TRBD1 is a possible D gene (5 bases). Between the trimmed V and J ends, which lost 8 bases and 2 bases, there was a span of 14 bases. Looked up from germline, CDR1 is SNHLY and CDR2 is FYNNEI. CDR3 length: 14 amino acids. This chain's CDR3 is CASLKQGTTDTQYF. The CDR3 nucleotides read TGTGCCAGCCTGAAGCAGGGCACCACAGATACGCAGTATTTT.

This clone was counted between two and nine times. DNA of the CDR3: TGTGCCAGCAGTGTTTTAGCGGGGGGGCCTCCCTCCTACGAGCAGTACTTC. Translating it yields CASSVLAGGPPSYEQYF. The V and J genes are TRBV2 and TRBJ2-7; 11 bases are a match to TRBD2. Germline loops: CDR1 SNHLY, CDR2 FYNNEI. Trimming at V came to 4 bases and at J to 0 bases, leaving 8 bases not matched to a gene. The CDR3 contains 17 residues.

The gene calls are TRBV7-2 and TRBJ1-3; D call uncertain. V dropped 2 bases and J dropped 0 bases, with 11 bases sitting between them. The CDR3 is 16 amino acids. CDR1 SGHTA and CDR2 FQGNSA come from the germline V gene. CDR3: CASSLNAVSSGNTIYF. The CDR3 DNA follows: TGTGCCAGCAGCTTAAATGCTGTTTCCTCTGGAAACACCATATATTTT.

The gene calls are TRBV20-1 and TRBJ1-6; D remains ambiguous. The CDR3 is made up of 11 amino acids. Between the trimmed V and J ends, which lost 2 bases and 8 bases, there was a span of 4 bases. Germline values: CDR1 DFQATT, CDR2 SNEGSKA (reference sequence). The CDR3 sequence: CSARIDSPLHF. The CDR3 nucleotides read TGCAGTGCTAGAATTGATTCACCCCTCCACTTT.

V and J are TRBV9 and TRBJ2-2; tentatively, D is TRBD2 (5 bases). Trimming shortened V by 0 bases and J by 7 bases, and 10 bases separated the two germline ends. Per germline, CDR1 SGDLS and CDR2 YYNGEE. This CDR3 is 14 amino acids long. CDR3 sequence: CASSVALRGGELFF. Written as DNA, the CDR3 is TGTGCCAGCAGCGTAGCTCTTCGGGGCGGGGAGCTGTTTTTT.

A single count supports this clone. Other nucleotide sequences in the sample specify the same CDR3. V gene TRBV10-3 combines with J gene TRBJ2-3; 7 bases match TRBD1. The CDR3 has 13 amino acids. With V trimmed by 7 bases and J by 4 bases, 5 bases remained unmatched. The germline V gene has CDR1 ENHRY and CDR2 SYGVKD. CDR3 DNA sequence: TGTGCCATCAACCCCGGACAGGCAGATACGCAGTATTTT. It codes for CAINPGQADTQYF.

This clone occurred once. This chain connects TRBV18 to TRBJ1-2; possible D gene TRBD1, 5 bases. Trimming cost V 3 bases and J 7 bases, with 12 bases left between them. CDR1 and CDR2 from the germline V gene are KGHSH and LQKENI. This CDR3 is built from 13 residues. The CDR3, as DNA: TGTGCCAGCTCACCTGGGGGGACTAGTGGCTACACCTTC. This codes for CASSPGGTSGYTF.

The J gene is TRBJ2-6, the V gene TRBV10-3, with D unclear. V was trimmed by 3 bases and J by 0 bases, leaving 0 bases between them. This CDR3 contains 13 residues. Germline CDR1 ENHRY, CDR2 SYGVKD. The CDR3 coding sequence is TGTGCCATCAGTGACTCTGGGGCCAACGTCCTGACTTTC. Its protein is CAISDSGANVLTF.

The CDR3 bases are TGCGCCAGCAGCCAAGGACAGGGGAGGGATGATACGCAGTATTTT. Amino acid sequence: CASSQGQGRDDTQYF. The chain recombines TRBV5-1 with TRBJ2-3; 9 bases map to TRBD1. The CDR3 runs 15 residues. Per the germline V gene, CDR1 is SGHRS and CDR2 is YFSETQ. The V gene end was trimmed by 4 bases and the J gene end by 6 bases; junction bases not matched to a gene: 9.

This clone was detected only once. This chain joins TRBV2 and TRBJ2-3; D possibly corresponds to TRBD2 (6 bases). Trimming pared 6 bases from V and 3 bases from J, leaving 13 bases between. The V gene's germline CDR1 is SNHLY and CDR2 FYNNEI. The CDR3 runs to 14 residues. This CDR3 is CASSALATTDTQYF. CDR3 bases: TGTGCCAGCAGCGCACTAGCCACGACAGATACGCAGTATTTT.

The chain uses TRBV5-5 and TRBJ2-2; 11 nucleotides match TRBD2. The V gene end was trimmed by 4 bases and the J gene end by 5 bases; junction bases not matched to a gene: 7. Looked up from germline, CDR1 is SGHKS and CDR2 is YYEKEE (reference sequence). The CDR3 loop spans 16 amino acids. The CDR3 DNA reads TGTGCCAGCAGCCTACTAGCGGGAGAGGAGACCGGGGAGCTGTTTTTT. Translated, it gives CASSLLAGEETGELFF.

V usage is TRBV28 and J usage is TRBJ2-5; D is uncertain. The J call could be wrong; TRBJ2-7 is a better fit for the DNA end. This CDR3 is built from 14 residues. CDR1 and CDR2 from the germline V gene are MDHEN and SYDVKM. The CDR3 spells CASSFQGRSYEQYF. The CDR3 DNA sequence: TGTGCCAGCAGTTTTCAAGGAAGGTCCTACGAGCAGTACTTC.

This clone was found a few times. This rearrangement joins TRBV12-5 to TRBJ2-5; D is possibly TRBD2 (5 bases). CDR3 length: 13 residues. CDR1 and CDR2 from the germline V gene are LGHNT and FRNRAP. Trimming took 3 bases from V and 7 from J, leaving 12 bases between them. The CDR3 nucleotides read TGTGCTAGTGGTTTATCGGACTCAGGGACCCAGTACTTC. This gives the protein CASGLSDSGTQYF.

The chain couples TRBV18 to TRBJ2-7, with no clear D. Germline values: CDR1 KGHSH, CDR2 LQKENI. This CDR3 is built from 14 residues. V was pared by 3 bases and J by 2 bases, with 11 bases between. CDR3 nucleotide sequence: TGTGCCAGCTCACCTGACGCGGCCACCTACGAGCAGTACTTC. Translating it yields CASSPDAATYEQYF.

V and J are TRBV25-1 and TRBJ1-1; D may be TRBD1 (5 bases). Germline V gene data show CDR1 as MGHDK and CDR2 as SYGVNS. The length of the CDR3 is 14 residues. V lost 10 bases to trimming and J lost 3 bases, with 18 bases between them. The chain's CDR3 is CATQRGGQDTEAFF. DNA of the CDR3: TGTGCCACCCAAAGGGGCGGCCAGGACACTGAAGCTTTCTTT.

This sequence joins TRBV11-2 and TRBJ2-1; D remains unclear. Trimming cost V 5 bases and J 11 bases, with 25 bases left between them. The CDR3 length is 16 residues. Germline V gene data show CDR1 as SGHAT and CDR2 as FQNNGV. As DNA, the CDR3 is TGTGCCAGCAGCCCAAAGCAAGACCCCCCTAGAGATCAGCAGTTCTTC. It is translated as CASSPKQDPPRDQQFF. Using reference TRBV11-2 and TRBJ2-1 for the parts outside the CDR3, the full variable domain is EAGVAQSPRYKIIEKRQSVAFWCNPISGHATLYWYQQILGQGPKLLIQFQNNGVVDDSQLPKDRFSAERLKGVDSTLKIQPAKLEDSAVYLCASSPKQDPPRDQQFFGPGTRLTVL.

The chain joins TRBV28 to TRBJ2-7, with 7 bases that match TRBD2. Germline V gene lookup returns CDR1 MDHEN and CDR2 SYDVKM. V gave up 1 base and J gave up 5 bases; unmatched junction bases: 2. The CDR3 totals 13 residues. The CDR3 region has the DNA TGTGCCAGCAGTTTATTCGGGGGGAACGAGCAGTACTTC. Translation gives CASSLFGGNEQYF.

This chain uses TRBV5-4 with TRBJ1-2; 7 bases agree with TRBD1. The CDR3 runs 17 residues. With 4 bases clipped from V and 2 bases from J, the junction kept 14 bases outside the gene matches. The germline V gene has CDR1 SGHNT and CDR2 YYREEE (reference sequence). The CDR3 nucleotides are TGTGCCAGCAGCATAGGCCCCGGGACAGCGATGAACTATGGCTACACCTTC. It specifies CASSIGPGTAMNYGYTF. The complete variable domain, with remaining parts taken from reference TRBV5-4 and TRBJ1-2, reads ETGVTQSPTHLIKTRGQQVTLRCSSQSGHNTVSWYQQALGQGPQFIFQYYREEENGRGNFPPRFSGLQFPNYSSELNVNALELDDSALYLCASSIGPGTAMNYGYTFGSGTRLTVV.

The chain combines TRBV5-6 with TRBJ2-2; 11 nucleotides line up with TRBD2. From germline, CDR1 is SGHDT and CDR2 YYEEEE. The CDR3 runs to 17 residues. V gave up 7 bases and J gave up 6 bases; unmatched junction bases: 14. The CDR3 region is CASSQGLAGGISGELFF. The CDR3, as DNA: TGTGCCAGCTCACAGGGGTTAGCGGGAGGGATCTCCGGGGAGCTGTTTTTT.

The rearrangement joins TRBV4-2 to TRBJ2-1, with 13 bases identical to TRBD2. This CDR3 is 15 amino acids long. Germline assignment: CDR1 LGHNA and CDR2 YNFKEQ. V lost 5 bases, J lost 2 bases, and 0 bases stayed unmatched. The CDR3 bases are TGTGCCAGCAGCACTAGCGGGAGGGCCTACAATGAGCAGTTCTTC. It translates to CASSTSGRAYNEQFF.

This chain uses TRBV6-1 with TRBJ1-1; unclear D gene. Germline V gene lookup returns CDR1 MNHNS and CDR2 SASEGT. V gave up 7 bases and J gave up 0 bases, with 12 bases separating them. The CDR3 is 14 residues long. CDR3 in amino acids: CASTRASMNTEAFF. CDR3 in DNA: TGTGCCAGCACTCGGGCAAGCATGAACACTGAAGCTTTCTTT.

The chain links TRBV5-1 to TRBJ2-5; 9 nucleotides line up with TRBD2. The assigned J gene may be wrong: the sequence end matches TRBJ2-7 better. The CDR3 length is 14 residues. CDR1 SGHRS and CDR2 YFSETQ come from the germline V gene. The CDR3 loop is CASSSDGGRAEQYF. CDR3 DNA: TGCGCCAGCAGCTCTGATGGCGGGAGGGCCGAGCAGTACTTC.

The V call is TRBV19, the J call TRBJ1-5, with D hard to call. The V gene lost 3 bases and the J gene lost 5 bases, with 5 bases spanning the gap. CDR1 and CDR2 (germline): LNHDA, SQIVND (reference sequence). This CDR3 spans 12 amino acids. As DNA, the CDR3 is TGTGCCAGTAGTATGAAGGATCAGCCCCAGCATTTT. Translating gives CASSMKDQPQHF. The full variable domain, rest sourced from reference TRBV19 and TRBJ1-5, is DGGITQSPKYLFRKEGQNVTLSCEQNLNHDAMYWYRQDPGQGLRLIYYSQIVNDFQKGDIAEGYSVSREKKESFPLTVTSAQKNPTAFYLCASSMKDQPQHFGDGTRLSIL.

The rearrangement uses TRBV5-1 and TRBJ2-5, with D unresolved. The CDR3 contains 13 residues. CDR1 is SGHRS, CDR2 YFSETQ, per germline. V lost 0 bases and J 5 bases, leaving 8 bases between the germline ends. This CDR3 reads CASSLALLETQYF. The CDR3 nucleotides read TGCGCCAGCAGCTTGGCACTACTCGAGACCCAGTACTTC.

The V call is TRBV18, the J call TRBJ2-6, with 8 nucleotides matching TRBD1. The trim removed 2 bases at V and 0 bases at J, leaving 12 bases unmatched. Germline V gene sequence: CDR1 KGHSH, CDR2 LQKENI. This CDR3 region has 20 residues. The CDR3 protein is CASSPGSTDRGGSGANVLTF. CDR3 bases: TGTGCCAGCTCACCAGGTAGTACCGACAGGGGAGGCTCTGGGGCCAACGTCCTGACTTTC.